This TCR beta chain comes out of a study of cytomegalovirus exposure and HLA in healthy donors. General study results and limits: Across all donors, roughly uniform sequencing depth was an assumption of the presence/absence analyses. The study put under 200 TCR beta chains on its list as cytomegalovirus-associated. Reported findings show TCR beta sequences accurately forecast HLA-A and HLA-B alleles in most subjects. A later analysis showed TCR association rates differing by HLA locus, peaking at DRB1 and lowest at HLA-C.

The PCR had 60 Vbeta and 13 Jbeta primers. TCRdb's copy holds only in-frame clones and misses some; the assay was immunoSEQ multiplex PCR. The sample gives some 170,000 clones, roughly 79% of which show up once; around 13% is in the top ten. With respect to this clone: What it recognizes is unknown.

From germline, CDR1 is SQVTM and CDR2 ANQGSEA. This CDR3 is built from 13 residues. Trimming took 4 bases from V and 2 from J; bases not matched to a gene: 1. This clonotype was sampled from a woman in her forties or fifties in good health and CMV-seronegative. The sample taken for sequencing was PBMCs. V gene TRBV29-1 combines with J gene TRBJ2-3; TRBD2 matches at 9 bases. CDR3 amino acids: CSVASGVTDTQYF. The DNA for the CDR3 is TGCAGCGTTGCTAGCGGGGTCACAGATACGCAGTATTTT.